This T cell receptor beta chain was observed in a study of a mutant IDH1 vaccine in newly diagnosed glioma (dated by TCRdb to the early 2020s). Some background on the complete study: Vaccination started 4-6 weeks after radiotherapy alone, or was given together with temozolomide cycles in the groups whose treatment included chemotherapy. Prior to enrollment, standard therapy consisting of radiotherapy alone, temozolomide alone, or radiochemotherapy with temozolomide had been administered to patients, with the combination being received by most patients. The week-35 safety follow-up was designated visit V12, and the week-47 end of study was designated visit V13. For exploratory analyses, 25 to 30 treated patients had longitudinal TCRB deep sequencing done wherever samples were available. The roughly 30 treated patients were approximately 62% male and 37.5% female, with a mean age of roughly 40 years. Six visits were used for peripheral blood collection: V03 (baseline), V05, V07, V10, V12 and V13. Overall study outcomes, separate from this receptor: Across multiple MHC alleles, vaccine-induced immune responses were seen in around 93% of patients. Changes in the top peripheral T cell clonotypes picked up by TCRB sequencing did not appear to be linked to pseudoprogression. Selection of PBMC samples for TCRB deep sequencing was based on availability. According to the authors, sample limitations meant that analyses of patient blood samples could not be reproduced.

Library method: the immunoSEQ multiplex PCR assay. The hsTCRB Kit was used according to the manufacturer's protocol to amplify rearranged TCR beta chain sequences. An Illumina MiSeq was used to sequence the TCRB libraries. On the study's bioinformatics: The proprietary platform of the kit vendor was used for demultiplexing, trimming and gene mapping. As stored in TCRdb, this immuneACCESS dataset retains in-frame rearrangements with V and J assigned. A fraction of the clones does not appear; measured against another copy, unresolved V genes explain less than half of the discrepancy, and the remainder lacks a known reason. V, J and clone size derive from that table, while D and trimming were established from the DNA sequence. The sample table lists roughly 52,000 clones, around 84% of them with a count of one. Approximately 4% of the sample rests with the top ten. From a lookup of the germline V gene, CDR1 and CDR2 are MNHNS and SASEGT. From the cysteine through the phenylalanine, the CDR3 covers 15 amino acids. The read is trimmed to its CDR3 DNA, 45 bases read in frame from base 1. The germline V and J ends show losses of 5 bases and 0 bases respectively, and no gene match explains 2 bases of the junction.

On this clone itself: Its antigen specificity is not known. No much larger clone is present one base from it, and per-base qualities are unavailable.

The time point label on this specimen signifies: week 35, safety follow-up. Each vaccine dose, consisting of 300 ug of a 20-mer mutant IDH1 peptide in Montanide, was administered subcutaneously with topical imiquimod. Across visits V03 through V10, patients got a total of eight vaccinations, given in weeks 1, 3, 5, 7, 11, 15, 19 and 23. Newly diagnosed WHO grade 3 or 4 IDH1-mutant astrocytomas showing loss of nuclear ATRX were present in the donors. The samples were drawn from NOA16, a multicentre, single-arm, open-label phase I trial in Germany that tested a mutant IDH1 peptide vaccine in humans for the first time. The DNeasy Blood and Tissue Kit was used to extract genomic DNA from EDTA blood for TCRB sequencing.

The clonotype originates from a young woman with glioma. Sequences were derived from PBMCs, sampled from a glioma patient whose treatment included an IDH1 peptide vaccine. The chain employs TRBV6-1 and TRBJ1-5; 9 bases in the junction line up with TRBD1. The CDR3: CASSRTGDSNQPQHF. The DNA sequence reads TGTGCCAGCAGTCGGACAGGGGATAGCAATCAGCCCCAGCATTTT.